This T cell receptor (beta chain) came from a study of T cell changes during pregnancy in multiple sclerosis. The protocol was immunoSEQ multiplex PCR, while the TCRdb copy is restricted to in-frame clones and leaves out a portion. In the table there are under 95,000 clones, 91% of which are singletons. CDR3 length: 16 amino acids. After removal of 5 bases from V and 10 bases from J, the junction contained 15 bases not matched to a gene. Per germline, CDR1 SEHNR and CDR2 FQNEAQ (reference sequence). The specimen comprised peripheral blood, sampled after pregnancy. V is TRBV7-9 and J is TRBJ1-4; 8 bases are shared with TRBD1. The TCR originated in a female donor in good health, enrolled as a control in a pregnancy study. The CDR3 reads CASSRFDRGPERKLFF. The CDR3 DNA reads TGTGCCAGCAGCCGATTCGACAGGGGCCCCGAGCGAAAACTGTTTTTT.